The 2 T cell receptor beta chains in this list originate from one sample, sequenced in a study of blood T cells in healthy people across ages. For the second PCR, which ran for about 7 to 11 cycles, a sample-barcoded 5' primer and a J-beta primer mix were used. TCRdb redid the calling of the 5' RACE reads with MiXCR, one entry per CDR3 protein. Of about 1.6 million distinct CDR3 sequences listed, about 32% are singletons. Material for sequencing was blood. These receptors were obtained from a woman aged 25 to 39 in good health.

This clonotype was recorded a few times. The V call is TRBV4-1, the J call TRBJ1-5; D is uncertain. Germline V CDR1 and CDR2: MGHRA, YSYEKL. The CDR3 sequence is 15 residues long. V lost 4 bases, J lost 0 bases, and 10 bases lay in between. The CDR3 reads CASSLNENSNQPQHF. The CDR3 DNA sequence: TGCGCCAGCAGCCTCAACGAGAATAGCAATCAGCCCCAGCATTTT.

The CDR3 protein is CATKGGGNTEAFF. CDR3 in DNA: TGTGCCACCAAGGGGGGAGGGAACACTGAAGCTTTCTTT. This chain links TRBV15 with TRBJ1-1; tentative D call: TRBD1 (6 bases). Trimming took 7 bases from V and 1 from J, leaving 10 bases between them. This CDR3 comprises 13 residues. CDR1 and CDR2 (germline): LNHNV, YYDKDF (reference sequence).